This TCR beta chain was identified during a study of shared clonotypes between healthy human individuals. TCRdb's copy holds only in-frame clones and misses some; the assay was immunoSEQ multiplex PCR. The sample has 2 million to 2.5 million clones, approximately 94% seen once; the top ten hold approximately 0.13%. The V gene's germline CDR1 is LNHDA and CDR2 SQIVND (reference sequence). The CDR3 consists of 13 residues. The V gene end was trimmed by 5 bases and the J gene end by 3 bases; junction bases not matched to a gene: 1. The gene calls are TRBV19 and TRBJ2-1; 7 positions agree with TRBD2. This receptor was obtained from a young man in good health. Sample: naive CD4+ T cells sorted from blood. Indicated subset: CD45RA+ positively selected. The CDR3 loop reads CASSAGVYNEQFF. The CDR3 coding sequence is TGTGCCAGTAGTGCGGGAGTCTACAATGAGCAGTTCTTC.